A single sample gave rise to the 2 T cell receptor beta chains below, sequenced in a study of T-cell reconstitution after alpha-beta-depleted transplantation in children. The library targeted TCRbeta and was prepared with unique molecular identifiers. TCRdb passed the PCR reads through MiXCR, listing each CDR3 protein once. The profile covers around 240,000 distinct CDR3 sequences, with around 7.8% appearing a single time and 6.3% taken by the ten largest. The sample consisted of PBMCs, mostly from graft donor cells, taken 180 days after TCRalphabeta/CD19-depleted stem cell transplant. The receptors shown here come from a male patient younger than 18 who had a stem cell transplant for acute lymphoblastic leukemia, so the T cells may come from the graft donor.

This clonotype was found many times. The chain recombines TRBV27 with TRBJ1-5, with D perhaps matching TRBD1 (6 bases). The ends were cut back, 5 bases at V and 7 bases at J, with 21 bases in the middle. The germline CDR1 and CDR2 sequences are MNHEY and SMNVEV (reference sequence). This CDR3 comprises 16 residues. CDR3 residues: CASSPFGVGGRQPQHF. The CDR3 DNA sequence: TGTGCCAGCAGTCCGTTCGGGGTGGGGGGCCGGCAGCCCCAGCATTTT.

Ten or more counts support this clonotype. The J gene is TRBJ2-6, the V gene TRBV10-3; 10 bases match TRBD1. CDR3 length: 16 amino acids. CDR1 is ENHRY and CDR2 is SYGVKD in the germline V gene. The trim removed 5 bases at V and 6 bases at J, leaving 7 bases unmatched. The CDR3 protein is CAISTPDRGTANVLTF. The CDR3 coding sequence is TGTGCCATCAGTACCCCGGACAGGGGGACGGCCAACGTCCTGACTTTC.